In this sample, the clone carrying this TCR beta chain turned up once. This sample was taken from a study of blood T cell repertoires in COVID-19. CDR1 and CDR2 from the germline V gene are SNHLY and FYNNEI. The CDR3 contains 17 residues. V lost 8 bases and J lost 1; bases outside the gene matches: 6. The method was immunoSEQ multiplex PCR; TCRdb's version includes in-frame clones alone and lacks a portion of them. The data contain 88,000 or so clones, about 89% of them singletons. The receptor was derived from a woman between 45 and 65 years old with acute COVID-19. Sequenced sample: PBMCs or T cells enriched from blood (not recorded which). This sequence joins TRBV2 and TRBJ2-2; 14 nucleotides match TRBD2. The DNA of the CDR3 is TGTGCCAGCGGGGGGACTAGCGGGGGTTTGAACACCGGGGAGCTGTTTTTT. Residues: CASGGTSGGLNTGELFF.